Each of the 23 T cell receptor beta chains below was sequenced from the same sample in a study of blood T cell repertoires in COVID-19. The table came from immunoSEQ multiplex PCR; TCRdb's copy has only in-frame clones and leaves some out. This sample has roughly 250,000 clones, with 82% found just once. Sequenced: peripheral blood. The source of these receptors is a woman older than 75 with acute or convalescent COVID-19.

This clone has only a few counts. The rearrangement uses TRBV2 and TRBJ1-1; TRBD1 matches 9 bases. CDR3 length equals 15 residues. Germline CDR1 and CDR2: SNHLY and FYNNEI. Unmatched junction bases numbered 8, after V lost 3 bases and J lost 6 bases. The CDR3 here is CASSERTGEGAEAFF. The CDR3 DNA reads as TGTGCCAGCAGTGAGAGGACAGGGGAAGGGGCTGAAGCTTTCTTT.

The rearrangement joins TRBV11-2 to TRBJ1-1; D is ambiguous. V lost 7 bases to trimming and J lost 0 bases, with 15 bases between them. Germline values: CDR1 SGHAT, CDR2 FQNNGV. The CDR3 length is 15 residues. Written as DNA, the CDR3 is TGTGCCAGCACCCGAGGCGGGGTAGTGAACACTGAAGCTTTCTTT. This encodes CASTRGGVVNTEAFF.

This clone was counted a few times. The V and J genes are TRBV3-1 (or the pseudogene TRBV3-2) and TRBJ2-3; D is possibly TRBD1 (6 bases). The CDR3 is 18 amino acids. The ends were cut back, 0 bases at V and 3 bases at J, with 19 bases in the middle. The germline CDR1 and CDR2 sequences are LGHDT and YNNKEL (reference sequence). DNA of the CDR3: TGTGCCAGCAGCCAAGACCCAGGCGGGCAGGGGATAACAGATACGCAGTATTTT. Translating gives CASSQDPGGQGITDTQYF.

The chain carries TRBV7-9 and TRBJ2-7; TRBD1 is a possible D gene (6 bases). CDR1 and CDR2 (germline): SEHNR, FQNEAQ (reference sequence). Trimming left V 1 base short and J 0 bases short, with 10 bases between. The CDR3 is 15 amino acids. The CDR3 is CASSLGDTSSYEQYF. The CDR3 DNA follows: TGTGCCAGCAGCTTAGGGGACACCTCCTCCTACGAGCAGTACTTC.

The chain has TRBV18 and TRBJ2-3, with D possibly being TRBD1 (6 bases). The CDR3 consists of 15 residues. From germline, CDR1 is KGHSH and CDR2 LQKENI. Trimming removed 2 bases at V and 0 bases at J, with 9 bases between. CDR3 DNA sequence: TGTGCCAGCTCACCAGGGACAATGAGCACAGATACGCAGTATTTT. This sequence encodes CASSPGTMSTDTQYF. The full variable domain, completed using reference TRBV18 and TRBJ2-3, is NAGVMQNPRHLVRRRGQEARLRCSPMKGHSHVYWYRQLPEEGLKFMVYLQKENIIDESGMPKERFSAEFPKEGPSILRIQQVVRGDSAAYFCASSPGTMSTDTQYFGPGTRLTVL.

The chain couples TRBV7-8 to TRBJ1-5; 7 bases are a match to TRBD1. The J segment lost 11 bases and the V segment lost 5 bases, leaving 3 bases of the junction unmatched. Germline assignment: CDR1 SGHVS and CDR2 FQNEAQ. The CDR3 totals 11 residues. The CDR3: CASSPGGAQHF. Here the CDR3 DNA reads TGTGCCAGCAGCCCAGGGGGAGCCCAGCATTTT.

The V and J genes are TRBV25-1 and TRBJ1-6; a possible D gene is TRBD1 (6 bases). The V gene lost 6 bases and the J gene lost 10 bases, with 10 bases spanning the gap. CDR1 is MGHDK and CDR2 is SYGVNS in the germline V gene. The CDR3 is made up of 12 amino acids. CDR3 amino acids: CASRAGASPLHF. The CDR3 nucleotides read TGTGCCAGCAGAGCAGGGGCATCACCCCTCCACTTT.

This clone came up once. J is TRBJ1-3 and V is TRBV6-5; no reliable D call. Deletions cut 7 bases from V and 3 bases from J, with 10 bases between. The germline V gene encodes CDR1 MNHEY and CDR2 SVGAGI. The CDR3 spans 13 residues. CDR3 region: CASIPRGGNTIYF. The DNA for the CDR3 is TGTGCCAGCATTCCCCGGGGTGGAAACACCATATATTTT.

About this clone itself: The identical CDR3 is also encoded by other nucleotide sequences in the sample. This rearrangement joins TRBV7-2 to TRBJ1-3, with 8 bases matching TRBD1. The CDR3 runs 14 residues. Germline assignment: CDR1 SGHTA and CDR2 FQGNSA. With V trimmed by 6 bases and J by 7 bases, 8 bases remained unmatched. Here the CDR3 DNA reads TGTGCCAGCAGTCCCGACAGGGGAGGTAACACCATATATTTT. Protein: CASSPDRGGNTIYF.

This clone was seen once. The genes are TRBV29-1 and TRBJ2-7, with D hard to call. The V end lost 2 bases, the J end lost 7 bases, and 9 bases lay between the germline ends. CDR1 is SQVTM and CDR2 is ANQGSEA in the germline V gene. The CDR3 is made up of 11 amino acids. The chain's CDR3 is CSVESTGEQYF. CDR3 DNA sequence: TGCAGCGTTGAATCCACGGGTGAGCAGTACTTC.

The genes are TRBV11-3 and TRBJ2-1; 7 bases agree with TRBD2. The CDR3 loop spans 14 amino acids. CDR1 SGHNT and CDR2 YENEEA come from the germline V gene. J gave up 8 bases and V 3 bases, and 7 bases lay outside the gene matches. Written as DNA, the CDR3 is TGTGCCAGCAGCTTTGGGAGGGAAGGCGATGAGCAGTTCTTC. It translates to CASSFGREGDEQFF.

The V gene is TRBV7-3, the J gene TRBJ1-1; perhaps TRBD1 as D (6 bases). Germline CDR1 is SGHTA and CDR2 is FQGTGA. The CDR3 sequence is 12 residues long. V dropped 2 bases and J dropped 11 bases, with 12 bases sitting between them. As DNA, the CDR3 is TGTGCCAGCAGCTTAGGTGGGGGCAAGGCTTTCTTT. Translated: CASSLGGGKAFF.

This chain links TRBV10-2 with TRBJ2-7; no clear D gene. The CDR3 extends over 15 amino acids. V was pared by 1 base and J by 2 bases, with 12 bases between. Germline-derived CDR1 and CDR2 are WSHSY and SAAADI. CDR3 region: CASSEWPSPTYEQYF. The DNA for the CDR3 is TGCGCCAGCAGTGAGTGGCCAAGTCCAACCTACGAGCAGTACTTC.

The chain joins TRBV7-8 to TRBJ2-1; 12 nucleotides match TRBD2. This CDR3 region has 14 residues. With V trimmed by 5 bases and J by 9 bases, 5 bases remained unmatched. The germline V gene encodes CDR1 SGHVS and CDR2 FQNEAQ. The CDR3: CASSASGGALEQFF. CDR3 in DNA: TGTGCCAGCAGCGCTAGCGGGGGGGCGCTTGAGCAGTTCTTC.

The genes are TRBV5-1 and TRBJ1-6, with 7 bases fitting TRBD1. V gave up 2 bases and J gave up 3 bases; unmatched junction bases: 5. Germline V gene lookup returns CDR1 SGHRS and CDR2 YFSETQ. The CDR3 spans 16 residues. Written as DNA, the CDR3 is TGCGCCAGCAGCTTATCCGGGACAGTCTATAATTCACCCCTCCACTTT. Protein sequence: CASSLSGTVYNSPLHF.

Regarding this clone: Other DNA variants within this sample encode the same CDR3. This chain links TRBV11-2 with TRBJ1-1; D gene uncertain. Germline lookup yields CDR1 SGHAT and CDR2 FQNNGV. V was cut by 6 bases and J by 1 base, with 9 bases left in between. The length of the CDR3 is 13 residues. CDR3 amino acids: CASSFTGNTEAFF. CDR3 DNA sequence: TGTGCCAGCAGTTTTACGGGGAACACTGAAGCTTTCTTT. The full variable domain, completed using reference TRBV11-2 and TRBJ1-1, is EAGVAQSPRYKIIEKRQSVAFWCNPISGHATLYWYQQILGQGPKLLIQFQNNGVVDDSQLPKDRFSAERLKGVDSTLKIQPAKLEDSAVYLCASSFTGNTEAFFGQGTRLTVV.

Written as DNA, the CDR3 is TGTGCCTGGAGTGTACCCATGACAGGGCTCGTGATGCCCCAGCATTTT. Protein sequence: CAWSVPMTGLVMPQHF. V gene TRBV30 combines with J gene TRBJ1-5, with 7 bases that match TRBD1. Unmatched junction bases numbered 14, after V lost 0 bases and J lost 9 bases. Germline CDR1 is GTSNPN and CDR2 is SVGIG (reference sequence). There are 16 residues in the CDR3.

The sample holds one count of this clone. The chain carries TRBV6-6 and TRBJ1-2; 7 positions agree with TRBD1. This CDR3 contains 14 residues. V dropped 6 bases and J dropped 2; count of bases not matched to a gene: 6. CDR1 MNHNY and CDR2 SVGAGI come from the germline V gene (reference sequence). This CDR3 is CASSPRQGNYGYTF. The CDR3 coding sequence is TGTGCCAGCAGCCCCAGACAGGGAAACTATGGCTACACCTTC.

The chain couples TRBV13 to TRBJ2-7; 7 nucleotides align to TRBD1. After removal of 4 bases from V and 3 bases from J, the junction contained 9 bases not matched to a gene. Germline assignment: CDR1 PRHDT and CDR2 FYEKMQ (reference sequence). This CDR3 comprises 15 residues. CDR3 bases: TGTGCCAGCAGCTCGACAGCGACAGGGTTCTACGAGCAGTACTTC. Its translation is CASSSTATGFYEQYF.

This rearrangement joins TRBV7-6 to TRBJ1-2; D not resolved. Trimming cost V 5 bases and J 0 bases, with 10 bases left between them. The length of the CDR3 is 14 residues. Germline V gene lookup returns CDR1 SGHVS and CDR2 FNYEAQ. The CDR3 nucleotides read TGTGCCAGCAGCCCCCGGTCTACTAACTATGGCTACACCTTC. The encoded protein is CASSPRSTNYGYTF.

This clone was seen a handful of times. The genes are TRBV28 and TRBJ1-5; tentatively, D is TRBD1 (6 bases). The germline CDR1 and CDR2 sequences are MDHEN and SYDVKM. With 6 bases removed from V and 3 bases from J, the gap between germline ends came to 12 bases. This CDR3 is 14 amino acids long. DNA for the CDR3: TGTGCCAGCAGCCAAGGGGGTATCAATCAGCCCCAGCATTTT. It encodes CASSQGGINQPQHF.

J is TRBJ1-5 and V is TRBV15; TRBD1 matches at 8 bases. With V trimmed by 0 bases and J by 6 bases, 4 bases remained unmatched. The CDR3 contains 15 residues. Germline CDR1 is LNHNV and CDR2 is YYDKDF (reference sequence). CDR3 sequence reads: CATSRDPGGSQPQHF. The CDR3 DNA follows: TGTGCCACCAGCAGAGATCCAGGGGGCAGTCAGCCCCAGCATTTT.

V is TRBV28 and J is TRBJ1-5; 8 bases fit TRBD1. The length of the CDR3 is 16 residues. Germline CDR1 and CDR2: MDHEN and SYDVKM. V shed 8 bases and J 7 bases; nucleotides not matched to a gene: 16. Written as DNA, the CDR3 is TGTGCCAGCGAGTTTGAGCGGGACAGGTATGGGCAGCCCCAGCATTTT. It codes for CASEFERDRYGQPQHF.